These 7 T cell receptor beta chains came from one sample sequenced in a study of shared clonotypes between healthy human individuals. This table comes from immunoSEQ multiplex PCR, and its TCRdb copy is limited to in-frame clones, with some not included. The sample yields over 2 million clones, 85% to 95% seen once. Input material: naive CD4+ T cells from PBMCs. The subset: CD45RA+ positively selected. The receptors here all came from a man aged 18 to 35 in good health. Some clones in this sample may be carry-over from other donors' samples.

The chain links TRBV19 to TRBJ2-6; 8 bases are a match to TRBD1. The CDR3 runs to 16 residues. Germline assignment: CDR1 LNHDA and CDR2 SQIVND (reference sequence). V was clipped by 7 bases and J by 1 base; unmatched bases: 6. This CDR3 is CASTDREFSGANVLTF. The CDR3 bases are TGTGCCAGTACGGACAGGGAATTTTCTGGGGCCAACGTCCTGACTTTC.

The gene calls are TRBV5-1 and TRBJ1-3; possible D gene TRBD1, 6 bases. The CDR3 totals 14 residues. From germline, CDR1 is SGHRS and CDR2 YFSETQ. The ends were cut back, 0 bases at V and 5 bases at J, with 9 bases in the middle. The CDR3 loop reads CASSLAGQRNTIYF. CDR3 bases: TGCGCCAGCAGCTTGGCTGGACAGCGAAACACCATATATTTT.

The rearrangement links TRBV6-5 to TRBJ1-2; TRBD1 might be the D (5 bases). The CDR3 has 16 amino acids. The V end was cut by 0 bases, the J end by 0 bases, with 11 bases between. Germline CDR1 and CDR2: MNHEY and SVGAGI. The CDR3 bases are TGTGCCAGCAGTTACTCGGGGGTACTAACTAACTATGGCTACACCTTC. Its protein is CASSYSGVLTNYGYTF.

Remarks on this clone: The junction shows a germline mismatch at one end, possibly a read error. The gene calls are TRBV6-5 and TRBJ1-2, with D tentatively TRBD1 (6 bases). The CDR3 consists of 13 residues. The germline CDR1 and CDR2 sequences are MNHEY and SVGAGI. The CDR3 here is CASSNPGTPRENF. The CDR3 DNA follows: TGTGCCAGCAGCAACCCCGGGACACCGCGCGAGAACTTC.

This chain joins TRBV28 and TRBJ2-7; D ambiguous. The CDR3 contains 15 residues. V was clipped by 5 bases and J by 3 bases, with 17 bases between them. The V gene's germline CDR1 is MDHEN and CDR2 SYDVKM. CDR3: CASSRPPPVYYEQYF. CDR3 nucleotides: TGTGCCAGCAGTCGCCCCCCGCCCGTTTACTACGAGCAGTACTTC.

This clone appeared once. At the DNA level, this CDR3 is encoded by other sequences in the same sample as well. V is TRBV27 and J is TRBJ2-7; the D is unclear. The CDR3 consists of 13 residues. Trimming removed 6 bases from V and 2 bases from J, with 11 bases in between. Germline CDR1 reads MNHEY; CDR2 reads SMNVEV (reference sequence). Here the CDR3 reads CASSPSLTYEQYF. In nucleotides, the CDR3 is TGTGCCAGCAGCCCGAGCTTAACCTACGAGCAGTACTTC.

V usage is TRBV11-2 and J usage is TRBJ1-5; the D is unclear. CDR1 and CDR2 (germline): SGHAT, FQNNGV. Trimming pared 0 bases from V and 5 bases from J, leaving 8 bases between. The CDR3 covers 14 residues. The CDR3 loop is CASSLEPSYQPQHF. Here the CDR3 DNA reads TGTGCCAGCAGCTTAGAACCCAGCTATCAGCCCCAGCATTTT.